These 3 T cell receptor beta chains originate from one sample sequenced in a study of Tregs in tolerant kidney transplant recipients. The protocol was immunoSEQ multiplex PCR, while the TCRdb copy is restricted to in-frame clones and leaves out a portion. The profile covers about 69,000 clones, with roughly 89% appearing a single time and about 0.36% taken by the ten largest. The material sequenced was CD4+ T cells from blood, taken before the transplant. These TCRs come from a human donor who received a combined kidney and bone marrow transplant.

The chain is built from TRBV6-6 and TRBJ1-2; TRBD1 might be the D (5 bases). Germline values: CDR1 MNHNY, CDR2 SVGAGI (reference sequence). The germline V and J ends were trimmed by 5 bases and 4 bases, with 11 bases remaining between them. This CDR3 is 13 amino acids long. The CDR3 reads CASSADSPYGYTF. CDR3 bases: TGTGCCAGCAGTGCAGACAGCCCCTATGGCTACACCTTC.

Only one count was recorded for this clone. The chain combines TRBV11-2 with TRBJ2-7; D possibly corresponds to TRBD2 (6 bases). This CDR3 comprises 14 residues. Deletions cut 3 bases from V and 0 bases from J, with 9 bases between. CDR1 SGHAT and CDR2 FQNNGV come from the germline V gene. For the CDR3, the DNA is TGTGCCAGCAGCTTGTCGCGGGACTCCTACGAGCAGTACTTC. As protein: CASSLSRDSYEQYF.

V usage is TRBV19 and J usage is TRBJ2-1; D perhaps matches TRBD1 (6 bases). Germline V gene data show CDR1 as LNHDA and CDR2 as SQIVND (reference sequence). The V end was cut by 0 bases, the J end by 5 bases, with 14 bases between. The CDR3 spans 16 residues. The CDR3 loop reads CASSIDLNRDNNEQFF. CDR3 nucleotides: TGTGCCAGTAGTATAGATCTCAACAGGGACAACAATGAGCAGTTCTTC.